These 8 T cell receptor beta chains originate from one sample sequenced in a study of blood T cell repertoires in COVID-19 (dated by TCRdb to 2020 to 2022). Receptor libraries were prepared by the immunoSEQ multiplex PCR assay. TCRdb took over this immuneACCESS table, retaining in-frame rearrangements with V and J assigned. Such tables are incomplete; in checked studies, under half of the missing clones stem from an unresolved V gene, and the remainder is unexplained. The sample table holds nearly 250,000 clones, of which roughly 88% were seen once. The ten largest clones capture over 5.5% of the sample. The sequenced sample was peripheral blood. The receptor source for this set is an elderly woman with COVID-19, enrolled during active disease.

CDR3 sequence reads: CASSGQQGYTF. CDR3 DNA: TGCGCCAGCAGCGGGCAACAGGGCTACACCTTC. This chain links TRBV5-1 with TRBJ1-2; D not certain. Germline V gene lookup returns CDR1 SGHRS and CDR2 YFSETQ. Trimming shortened V by 4 bases and J by 8 bases, and 9 bases separated the two germline ends. The CDR3 is made up of 11 amino acids.

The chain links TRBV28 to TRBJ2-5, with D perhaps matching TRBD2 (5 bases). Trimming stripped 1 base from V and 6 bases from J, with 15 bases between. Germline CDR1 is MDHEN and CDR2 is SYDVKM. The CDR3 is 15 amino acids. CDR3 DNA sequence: TGTGCCAGCAGTTTATCGGGCCTAGCACAGAAGACCCAGTACTTC. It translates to CASSLSGLAQKTQYF.

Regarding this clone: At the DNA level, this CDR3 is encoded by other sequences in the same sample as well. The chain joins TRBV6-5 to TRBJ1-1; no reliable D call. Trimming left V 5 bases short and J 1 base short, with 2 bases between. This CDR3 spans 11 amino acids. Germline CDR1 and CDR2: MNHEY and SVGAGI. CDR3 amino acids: CASSRNTEAFF. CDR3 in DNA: TGTGCCAGCAGTCGGAACACTGAAGCTTTCTTT.

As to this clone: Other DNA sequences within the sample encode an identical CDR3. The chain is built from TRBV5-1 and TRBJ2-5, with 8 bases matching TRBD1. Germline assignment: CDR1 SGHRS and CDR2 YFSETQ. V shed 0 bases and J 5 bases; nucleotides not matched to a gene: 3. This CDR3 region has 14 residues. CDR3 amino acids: CASSLAGQGETQYF. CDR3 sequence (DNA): TGCGCCAGCAGCTTGGCCGGACAGGGTGAGACCCAGTACTTC.

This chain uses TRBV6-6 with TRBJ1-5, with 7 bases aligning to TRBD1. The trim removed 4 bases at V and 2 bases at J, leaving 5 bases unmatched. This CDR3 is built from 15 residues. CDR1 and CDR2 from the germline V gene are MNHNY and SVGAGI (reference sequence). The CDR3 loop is CASSLQGQGNQPQHF. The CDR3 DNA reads TGTGCCAGCAGTTTACAGGGGCAGGGCAATCAGCCCCAGCATTTT.

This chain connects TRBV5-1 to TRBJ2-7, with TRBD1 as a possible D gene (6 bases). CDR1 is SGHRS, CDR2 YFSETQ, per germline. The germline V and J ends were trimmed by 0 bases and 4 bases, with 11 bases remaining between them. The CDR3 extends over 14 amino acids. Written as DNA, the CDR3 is TGCGCCAGCAGCTTGGGGGACACTGGGTACGAGCAGTACTTC. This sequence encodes CASSLGDTGYEQYF.

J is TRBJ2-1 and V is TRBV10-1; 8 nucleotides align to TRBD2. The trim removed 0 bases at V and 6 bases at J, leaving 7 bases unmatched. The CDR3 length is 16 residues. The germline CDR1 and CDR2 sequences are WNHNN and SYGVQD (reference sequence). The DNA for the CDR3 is TGCGCCAGCAGTGAGTCTGTTCCGGGGGGGACCAATGAGCAGTTCTTC. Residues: CASSESVPGGTNEQFF.

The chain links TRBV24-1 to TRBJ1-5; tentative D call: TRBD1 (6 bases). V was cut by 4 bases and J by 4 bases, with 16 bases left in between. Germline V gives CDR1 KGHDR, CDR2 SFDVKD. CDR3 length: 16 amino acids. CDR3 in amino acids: CATSDGMTGGNQPQHF. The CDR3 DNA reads TGTGCCACCAGTGACGGGATGACAGGTGGGAATCAGCCCCAGCATTTT.